This T cell receptor (beta chain) derives from a study of T cells of healthy individuals. Each CDR3 protein gets one entry after TCRdb re-called the 5' RACE reads with MiXCR. Of tens of thousands of distinct CDR3 sequences listed, 15% to 20% were seen once; the top ten hold around 5%. The clonotype comes from a human donor in good health.

CDR3 sequence (DNA): TGTGCCACGACCTATGAGCGGAGCACAGATACGCAGTATTTT. It is translated as CATTYERSTDTQYF. The rearrangement uses TRBV10-3 and TRBJ2-3; the D gene is possibly TRBD2 (5 bases). Germline V CDR1 and CDR2: ENHRY, SYGVKD. This CDR3 region has 14 residues. Trimming stripped 10 bases from V and 0 bases from J, with 14 bases between.